This T cell receptor (beta chain) was observed in a study of blood T cell repertoires in COVID-19. Overall study: Acute and convalescent COVID-19 specimens originated in the United States, Italy and Spain. T cells, B-cell-depleted T cells, or PBMCs supplied cDNA or gDNA.

Authors' analysis steps: Scientists estimated how many nucleated cells there were by amplifying reference gene primers. Assay: immunoSEQ multiplex PCR; the TCRdb copy retains only in-frame clones and omits some. D and trimming were read from the DNA, whereas the V and J calls and clone size are those reported in that table. The sample comprises roughly 92,000 clones, 86% of which are singletons, and 10% rests with the top ten. This receptor was taken from a man aged 50 to 60 with acute or convalescent COVID-19. Sequenced sample: peripheral blood.

CDR3 DNA sequence: TGCAGCGTTAGGGGACAGGGGGCCGAGCAGTACTTC. Protein: CSVRGQGAEQYF. This chain joins TRBV29-1 and TRBJ2-7; the match to TRBD1 covers 12 bases. V lost 5 bases and J lost 6; bases outside the gene matches: 2. CDR3 size: 12 residues. Germline CDR1 is SQVTM and CDR2 is ANQGSEA.